The clone carrying this TCR beta chain was observed a handful of times. Its target is unknown. Unique molecular identifier tags were affixed to discrete cDNA molecules. TCRdb reanalysed the 5' RACE reads using MiXCR and keeps one entry per CDR3 protein. The sample shows around 58,000 distinct CDR3 sequences, roughly 13% of them seen only once. Per the germline V gene, CDR1 is SGHRS and CDR2 is YFSETQ. The CDR3 consists of 16 residues. V was cut by 1 base and J by 0 bases, with 13 bases left in between. The source of the sample is a study of early T cells in non-severe SARS-CoV-2 infection. About the research overall: Sequencing targeted bulk RNA from unsorted whole blood, leaving chains unpaired. Study-wide results and limits: Missing private and CD4 specificities, VDJdb matching favored anti-spike CD8 responses.

The chain combines TRBV5-1 with TRBJ1-1; D may be TRBD1 (5 bases). This clonotype originated in an adult who was a healthcare worker with PCR-confirmed SARS-CoV-2 infection or an uninfected control (not recorded which). The sequenced sample was whole blood. DNA for the CDR3: TGCGCCAGCAGCTTGAATAAAGGGGCCGTGAACACTGAAGCTTTCTTT. This translates into CASSLNKGAVNTEAFF.